Described below is a single TCR beta chain sequence and its context. Assay used: immunoSEQ multiplex PCR; TCRdb lists only in-frame clones, some missing. The profile covers roughly 150,000 clones, with 75% to 80% appearing a single time and approximately 15% taken by the ten largest. Germline V CDR1 and CDR2: SGHRS, YFSETQ. The CDR3 is 17 amino acids. The ends lost 1 base at V and 5 bases at J; junction bases unmatched: 7. The data belong to a study of blood T cell repertoires in COVID-19. The rearrangement links TRBV5-1 to TRBJ2-1; 12 bases align to TRBD2. The clonotype comes from a woman of 80 years or more with acute or convalescent COVID-19. The sequenced sample consisted of peripheral blood. The CDR3 DNA reads as TGCGCCAGCAGCTTGTGGGCTAGCGGGAGGGACAACAATGAGCAGTTCTTC. It is translated as CASSLWASGRDNNEQFF.